The clone carrying this T cell receptor (beta chain) was seen many times. Its target is unknown. The CDR3 regions of TCR beta were amplified from RNA transcripts. The TCR CDR3 first-round RT-PCR relied on the HTBI primer set. MiXCR, run by TCRdb on the multiplex PCR reads, gives a single entry per CDR3 protein. This repertoire shows 650,000 to 750,000 distinct CDR3 sequences, 12% to 15% found once; its top ten account for 10%. This sample was taken from a study of T cells in Graves' hyperthyroidism and ophthalmopathy. Study observations and caveats: The authors' 13 V-J model separated ophthalmopathy from stable hyperthyroidism. Clonotypes that were expanded in thyroid above 0.001 mostly appeared in blood too.

This CDR3 is 13 amino acids long. CDR1 and CDR2 (germline): DFQATT, SNEGSKA (reference sequence). Trimming removed 5 bases at V and 5 bases at J, with 13 bases between. The authors deemed Graves' hyperthyroidism stable absent ophthalmopathy progression within 18 months. Cells are PBMCs isolated from more than 8.5 ml of fresh blood. This TCR came from a woman under 30 with Graves' hyperthyroidism. The specimen was blood. The rearrangement links TRBV20-1 to TRBJ1-5, with a tentative D call TRBD1 (6 bases). The CDR3 nucleotides read TGCAGTGCTGTACAGGGAGGGGATCAGCCCCAGCATTTT. Its translation is CSAVQGGDQPQHF.